These T cell receptor beta chains were read from a single sample in a study of cytomegalovirus exposure and HLA in healthy donors. The method was immunoSEQ multiplex PCR; TCRdb's version includes in-frame clones alone and lacks a portion of them. The sample shows 130,000 or so clones, and 2% sits with its ten largest clones. The sample comprised PBMCs. The receptors here all came from a woman in her sixties or seventies in good health and CMV-seronegative. Each CDR3 is given with its conserved first and last residue.

CDR3aa: CASSPSGGLSSYNEQFF
v_gene: TRBV5-1

CDR3aa: CASRPGPNSPLHF
v_gene: TRBV2

CDR3aa: CASSQGSSYNEQFF
v_gene: TRBV7-3

CDR3aa: CASSPQGYATDTQYF
v_gene: TRBV19

CDR3aa: CASSGGVGNQPQHF
v_gene: TRBV5-1

CDR3aa: CASSIGQGGGNTEAFF
v_gene: TRBV5-1

CDR3aa: CASSLHAGRPRRDEQFF
v_gene: TRBV7-9

CDR3aa: CASSTSPTNYEQYF
v_gene: TRBV28

CDR3aa: CASSDFSAEGHPYEQYF
v_gene: TRBV10-1

CDR3aa: CASSPEGTGGNQPQHF
v_gene: TRBV18

CDR3aa: CASSQATGFGSQHF
v_gene: TRBV7-8

CDR3aa: CASSLRAGSGGAETQYF
v_gene: TRBV11-2

CDR3aa: CASSIIDSSNEQFF
v_gene: TRBV19

CDR3aa: CASSESAAPGQNEQFF
v_gene: TRBV6-1

CDR3aa: CASSLEGGPANEQFF
v_gene: TRBV11-3

CDR3aa: CASSLAGVSNQPQHF
v_gene: TRBV5-1

CDR3aa: CASSYSQGGTEAFF
v_gene: TRBV6-5

CDR3aa: CASSVGDSGLADYEQYF
v_gene: TRBV9

CDR3aa: CSAQGQVNTEAFF
v_gene: TRBV29-1

CDR3aa: CASSLTGGSGYYEQYF
v_gene: TRBV27

CDR3aa: CATVTAYSNQPQHF
v_gene: TRBV28

CDR3aa: CASSVRTSGGEGTDTQYF
v_gene: TRBV6-1

CDR3aa: CASGFGTSIFF
v_gene: TRBV12-5

CDR3aa: CASSQDGRRTPLHF
v_gene: TRBV4-1

CDR3aa: CASSLRTSSTGELFF
v_gene: TRBV5-1

CDR3aa: CASSRGQGETQYF
v_gene: TRBV7-6

CDR3aa: CASSLTGGTGIINSPLHF
v_gene: TRBV5-1

CDR3aa: CASSYSQGGSYNEQFF
v_gene: TRBV6-5

CDR3aa: CASSQDRLAGAPFSYNEQFF
v_gene: TRBV4-2

CDR3aa: CASSEPLAGGTNTGELFF
v_gene: TRBV10-1

CDR3aa: CASSLRTVMNTEAFF
v_gene: TRBV7-8

CDR3aa: CASSVATSNEQFF
v_gene: TRBV9

CDR3aa: CATSGPGTGGHSSSYNEQFF
v_gene: TRBV15

CDR3aa: CASSLTLQVRETQYF
v_gene: TRBV4-1

CDR3aa: CASSAQGVLHSPLHF
v_gene: TRBV6-5

CDR3aa: CASSPDSYSNQPQHF
v_gene: TRBV9

CDR3aa: CASSPQTGIKTSTDTQYF
v_gene: TRBV5-4

CDR3aa: CASSPRTGRSYNSPLHF
v_gene: TRBV5-5

CDR3aa: CASSGPSGDQETQYF
v_gene: TRBV10-2

CDR3aa: CASSSSGYEQYF
v_gene: TRBV5-6

CDR3aa: CASSLRQAPNEKLFF
v_gene: TRBV5-6

CDR3aa: CASSRSGTAFLPYEQYF
v_gene: TRBV19

CDR3aa: CASSLTSGGVPSKHQTQYF
v_gene: TRBV7-8

CDR3aa: CASSLGQGEAFF
v_gene: TRBV28

CDR3aa: CASSFVPLELFF
v_gene: TRBV7-2

CDR3aa: CASTERGLRNQWDEKLFF
v_gene: TRBV2

CDR3aa: CASKGWAGLNEKLFF
v_gene: TRBV27

CDR3aa: CASSQTGTPTYEQYF
v_gene: TRBV11-3

CDR3aa: CASSPGSPTYEQYF
v_gene: TRBV5-1

CDR3aa: CASSFGQGLLAFF
v_gene: TRBV7-8

CDR3aa: CASISGAAYQETQYF
v_gene: TRBV28

CDR3aa: CASNGWAGEETQYF
v_gene: TRBV5-1

CDR3aa: CASRATGGSYEQYF
v_gene: TRBV11-2

CDR3aa: CASSSLAGSYNEQFF
v_gene: TRBV6-1

CDR3aa: CSVEEGAGGPSEQFF
v_gene: TRBV29-1

CDR3aa: CASSLWTGGPSTDTQYF
v_gene: TRBV28

CDR3aa: CASSFRGSYGYTF
v_gene: TRBV5-1

CDR3aa: CASRGRGGATDTQYF
v_gene: TRBV2

CDR3aa: CASSEAGQKFQETQYF
v_gene: TRBV6-1